This section outlines one T cell receptor (beta chain) sequence together with its context. Its specificity is not known. These data belong to a study of T cells in Graves' hyperthyroidism and ophthalmopathy. Study details: Any treatment followed the collection of peripheral blood at initial diagnosis.

Findings of the study overall: A model of 13 V-J features distinguished ophthalmopathy from stable hyperthyroidism. Model predictions of ophthalmopathy came a median around 7.1 months before onset.

Diagnostic decisions used clinical symptoms, serum thyroxine and TRAb, thyroid ultrasound and orbital computed tomography. Looked up from germline, CDR1 is MNHNS and CDR2 is SASEGT. This CDR3 has 15 residues. After removal of 9 bases from V and 5 bases from J, the junction contained 11 bases not matched to a gene. Template material for amplifying TCR beta CDR3 regions consisted of RNA transcripts. Primed by the HTBI set, a first-round RT-PCR was run on the TCR CDR3. In TCRdb, the multiplex PCR reads were re-called with MiXCR into one record per CDR3 protein. In the table there are a few hundred thousand distinct CDR3 sequences, roughly an eighth of which are singletons.

The sample consisted of blood. The clonotype comes from a woman younger than 30 with Graves' hyperthyroidism. V and J are TRBV6-1 and TRBJ2-7; 12 positions agree with TRBD2. The CDR3 loop is CASRQRLAGANEQYF. CDR3 in DNA: TGTGCCAGTAGGCAGAGACTAGCGGGAGCGAACGAGCAGTACTTC.